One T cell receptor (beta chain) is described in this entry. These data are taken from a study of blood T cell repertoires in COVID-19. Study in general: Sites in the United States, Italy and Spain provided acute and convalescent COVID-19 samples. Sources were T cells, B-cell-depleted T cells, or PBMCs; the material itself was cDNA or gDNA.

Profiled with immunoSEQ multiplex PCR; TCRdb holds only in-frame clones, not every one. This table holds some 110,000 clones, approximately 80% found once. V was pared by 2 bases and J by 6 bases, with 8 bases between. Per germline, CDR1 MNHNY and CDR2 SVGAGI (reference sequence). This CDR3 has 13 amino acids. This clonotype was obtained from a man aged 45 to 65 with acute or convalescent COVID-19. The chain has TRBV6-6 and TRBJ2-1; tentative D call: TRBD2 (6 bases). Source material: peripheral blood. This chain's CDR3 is CASSYGTLNEQFF. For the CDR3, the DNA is TGTGCCAGCAGTTACGGGACTCTCAATGAGCAGTTCTTC.